This passage covers 32 T cell receptor beta chains from one sample sequenced in a study of OX40 agonist ivuxolimab in advanced cancers. The method was immunoSEQ multiplex PCR; TCRdb's version includes in-frame clones alone and lacks a portion of them. The table shows around 60,000 clones, with 85% to 90% occurring only once. Material: CD4+ or CD8+ T cells sorted from blood, obtained in a trial of the OX40 agonist ivuxolimab. Every receptor here comes from an adult with an advanced solid tumor such as melanoma, head and neck, liver or kidney cancer.

This sequence joins TRBV5-1 and TRBJ1-4; D possibly corresponds to TRBD1 (5 bases). Trimming removed 5 bases from V and 7 bases from J, with 12 bases in between. This CDR3 contains 13 residues. Germline V gene sequence: CDR1 SGHRS, CDR2 YFSETQ. The CDR3 nucleotides read TGCGCCAGCAGACGGGGGGGAGGTGAAAAACTGTTTTTT. Translated: CASRRGGGEKLFF. Full variable domain (outside the CDR3, taken from reference TRBV5-1 and TRBJ1-4): KAGVTQTPRYLIKTRGQQVTLSCSPISGHRSVSWYQQTPGQGLQFLFEYFSETQRNKGNFPGRFSGRQFSNSRSEMNVSTLELGDSALYLCASRRGGGEKLFFGSGTQLSVL.

Only one count was recorded for this clone. The rearrangement joins TRBV5-1 to TRBJ2-7; a weak D match, TRBD2 (5 bases). CDR1 SGHRS and CDR2 YFSETQ come from the germline V gene. This CDR3 contains 13 residues. V was clipped by 3 bases and J by 5 bases, with 12 bases between them. The CDR3 reads CASSSEGVNEQYF. The CDR3 coding sequence is TGCGCCAGCAGCTCCGAGGGTGTCAACGAGCAGTACTTC.

The genes are TRBV5-1 and TRBJ2-7; D remains ambiguous. The length of the CDR3 is 14 residues. Per the germline V gene, CDR1 is SGHRS and CDR2 is YFSETQ. Trimming removed 5 bases at V and 1 base at J, with 13 bases between. CDR3: CASSLDHESYEQYF. The CDR3 DNA is TGCGCCAGCAGTTTAGATCACGAGTCCTACGAGCAGTACTTC.

The genes are TRBV5-1 and TRBJ2-2; 7 bases agree with TRBD1. Losses at the gene ends were 3 bases for V and 4 bases for J; bases not matched to a gene: 9. Germline CDR1 and CDR2: SGHRS and YFSETQ. This CDR3 is 16 amino acids long. DNA for the CDR3: TGCGCCAGCAGCTCCAGGGGGTCCGAGGGCACCGGGGAGCTGTTTTTT. Encoded protein: CASSSRGSEGTGELFF.

The V call is TRBV6-1, the J call TRBJ2-7; D is possibly TRBD1 (6 bases). Germline V gene data show CDR1 as MNHNS and CDR2 as SASEGT. The V end was cut by 7 bases, the J end by 1 base, with 11 bases between. CDR3 length: 13 residues. The DNA for the CDR3 is TGTGCCAGCACCCCGGGACATTCCTACGAGCAGTACTTC. Its translation: CASTPGHSYEQYF.

The chain carries TRBV6-1 and TRBJ1-5; D ambiguous. The CDR3 consists of 14 residues. V was pared by 7 bases and J by 0 bases, with 10 bases between. Germline loops: CDR1 MNHNS, CDR2 SASEGT. Here the CDR3 DNA reads TGTGCCAGCACGTGGGTCAGTAGCAATCAGCCCCAGCATTTT. Translated: CASTWVSSNQPQHF.

The CDR3 nucleotides read TGCGCCAGCAGCTCCTCAGGGGGCCCTTCCCCTTCCTACGAGCAGTACTTC. Protein product: CASSSSGGPSPSYEQYF. The chain combines TRBV5-1 with TRBJ2-7, with 8 bases lining up with TRBD1. This CDR3 has 17 residues. The ends lost 3 bases at V and 1 base at J; junction bases unmatched: 12. Germline V lookup: CDR1 SGHRS, CDR2 YFSETQ.

The chain couples TRBV5-4 to TRBJ1-1; D is ambiguous. Trimming took off 1 base at V and 5 bases at J, with 12 bases between the two ends. This CDR3 is 14 amino acids long. CDR1 and CDR2 from the germline V gene are SGHNT and YYREEE (reference sequence). The CDR3 reads CASSLTATRTEAFF. The CDR3 nucleotides read TGTGCCAGCAGCTTGACGGCCACGAGGACTGAAGCTTTCTTT.

As concerns this clone: A read error may account for a junction end that differs from germline. J is TRBJ1-2 and V is TRBV19, with D maybe TRBD1 (6 bases). Germline CDR1 LNHDA, CDR2 SQIVND (reference sequence). The CDR3 loop spans 13 amino acids. DNA for the CDR3: TGTGCCAGTAGTATCGGGTGGGGGACACCGCTAGCCTTC. Translating it yields CASSIGWGTPLAF.

This clone was picked up one time. The V and J genes are TRBV9 and TRBJ2-7, with TRBD1 matching over 7 bases. The V segment lost 3 bases and the J segment 0 bases; nucleotides outside the gene matches: 3. The germline V gene encodes CDR1 SGDLS and CDR2 YYNGEE. The CDR3 totals 14 residues. The CDR3 region has the DNA TGTGCCAGCAGCGCCCGGGACAGCTCCTACGAGCAGTACTTC. It is translated as CASSARDSSYEQYF.

In the case of this clone: A junction boundary mismatches the germline segment, possibly from a read error. The V and J genes are TRBV5-1 and TRBJ1-2; perhaps TRBD1 as D (5 bases). This CDR3 spans 12 amino acids. The germline CDR1 and CDR2 sequences are SGHRS and YFSETQ. The CDR3 DNA sequence: TGTGCCAGCAGCCCAGGGTTTAGGGGCTACACCTTC. Its translation is CASSPGFRGYTF.

J is TRBJ2-3 and V is TRBV9, with D perhaps TRBD1 (6 bases). The CDR3 sequence is 15 residues long. Trimming pared 0 bases from V and 7 bases from J, leaving 15 bases between. CDR1 is SGDLS and CDR2 is YYNGEE in the germline V gene. Written as DNA, the CDR3 is TGTGCCAGCAGCGTAGAGCCCGTCAGGGGATATACGCAGTATTTT. Translating gives CASSVEPVRGYTQYF.

CDR3 nucleotide sequence: TGCGCCAGCAGCTTGACGGGCCCGGGTGAAAAACTGTTTTTT. It is translated as CASSLTGPGEKLFF. The chain combines TRBV5-1 with TRBJ1-4, with D uncertain. CDR1 and CDR2 (germline): SGHRS, YFSETQ. Trimming removed 1 base at V and 7 bases at J, with 11 bases between. The CDR3 length is 14 residues. Using reference TRBV5-1 and TRBJ1-4 for the parts outside the CDR3, the full variable domain is KAGVTQTPRYLIKTRGQQVTLSCSPISGHRSVSWYQQTPGQGLQFLFEYFSETQRNKGNFPGRFSGRQFSNSRSEMNVSTLELGDSALYLCASSLTGPGEKLFFGSGTQLSVL.

The CDR3 DNA is TGTGCCAGCAGCTTAGGGACAGGGCGTGAAGCTTTCTTT. Residues: CASSLGTGREAFF. V usage is TRBV7-3 and J usage is TRBJ1-1; 9 nucleotides agree with TRBD1. This CDR3 has 13 residues. V lost 2 bases to trimming and J lost 7 bases; unmatched junction nucleotides: 2. CDR1 and CDR2 (germline): SGHTA, FQGTGA.

The CDR3 loop is CSVGSGDGANVLTF. Here the CDR3 DNA reads TGCAGCGTTGGGTCTGGGGATGGGGCCAACGTCCTGACTTTC. This chain uses TRBV29-1 with TRBJ2-6, with unresolved D. The CDR3 is 14 residues long. Trimming removed 4 bases at V and 3 bases at J, with 10 bases between. Germline V lookup: CDR1 SQVTM, CDR2 ANQGSEA.

Comment on this clone: The junction differs from germline at one of its ends, possibly a read error. This chain links TRBV5-3 with TRBJ1-1, with 7 nucleotides matching TRBD1. TRBV5-3 is sorted into the ORF group, with uncertain function. The CDR3 runs to 14 residues. CDR3 DNA sequence: TGTGCCAGCAGCTTTCTGGACAGGTACACTGAAGCTTTCTTT. Protein: CASSFLDRYTEAFF.

This rearrangement joins TRBV29-1 to TRBJ2-2; TRBD2 matches at 12 bases. CDR1 is SQVTM, CDR2 ANQGSEA, per germline. V was clipped by 3 bases and J by 1 base; unmatched bases: 6. This CDR3 has 17 amino acids. This CDR3 reads CSVDTSGRTGNTGELFF. The CDR3 region has the DNA TGCAGCGTTGACACTAGCGGGAGGACAGGGAACACCGGGGAGCTGTTTTTT.

This clone was counted once. V and J are TRBV11-2 and TRBJ2-7, with a weak D call TRBD2 (5 bases). This CDR3 spans 14 amino acids. V gave up 5 bases and J gave up 0 bases, with 11 bases separating them. From germline, CDR1 is SGHAT and CDR2 FQNNGV. CDR3 residues: CASSDQLGSYEQYF. The DNA of the CDR3 is TGTGCCAGCAGCGACCAACTAGGCTCCTACGAGCAGTACTTC.

The chain uses TRBV30 and TRBJ1-2, with TRBD1 as a possible D gene (6 bases). From germline, CDR1 is GTSNPN and CDR2 SVGIG (reference sequence). The CDR3 is made up of 13 amino acids. Trimming removed 2 bases at V and 6 bases at J, with 13 bases between. The CDR3 nucleotides read TGTGCCTGGAGTCGGGGGGGCGCGGATGGCTACACCTTC. It yields the protein CAWSRGGADGYTF.

The chain carries TRBV30 and TRBJ1-4; 7 bases align to TRBD1. The V segment lost 4 bases and the J segment 6 bases; nucleotides outside the gene matches: 8. The CDR3 extends over 14 amino acids. CDR1 GTSNPN and CDR2 SVGIG come from the germline V gene (reference sequence). Written as DNA, the CDR3 is TGTGCCTGGACCGGCGGCCAGGGGGATGAAAAACTGTTTTTT. As protein: CAWTGGQGDEKLFF.

The chain carries TRBV11-3 and TRBJ2-7; D not certain. The CDR3 is 13 residues long. The V gene's germline CDR1 is SGHNT and CDR2 YENEEA. V was cut by 5 bases and J by 8 bases, with 16 bases left in between. CDR3: CASSTDMSLQQYF. The CDR3 DNA reads TGTGCCAGCAGCACAGACATGTCTCTTCAGCAGTACTTC.

The rearrangement joins TRBV6-6 to TRBJ1-5; 10 bases align to TRBD1. J was trimmed by 1 base and V by 6 bases; bases with no gene match: 3. The CDR3 is 15 residues long. Germline assignment: CDR1 MNHNY and CDR2 SVGAGI (reference sequence). This CDR3 is CASSRDRGSNQPQHF. In DNA form, the CDR3 reads TGTGCCAGCAGCCGGGACAGGGGAAGCAATCAGCCCCAGCATTTT.

J is TRBJ1-1 and V is TRBV4-1; the D gene is possibly TRBD1 (5 bases). Germline loops: CDR1 MGHRA, CDR2 YSYEKL. CDR3 length equals 14 residues. V was trimmed by 2 bases and J by 0 bases, leaving 7 bases between them. The CDR3 sequence: CASSQTGVNTEAFF. The CDR3 coding sequence is TGCGCCAGCAGCCAAACGGGGGTGAACACTGAAGCTTTCTTT.

V is TRBV5-1 and J is TRBJ2-2, with 8 bases lining up with TRBD1. CDR3 length equals 14 residues. The V and J ends lost 2 bases and 6 bases, in that order; junction bases with no gene match: 3. The germline V gene encodes CDR1 SGHRS and CDR2 YFSETQ. This CDR3 reads CASSFNRGSGELFF. The CDR3 DNA is TGCGCCAGCAGCTTTAACAGGGGGTCCGGGGAGCTGTTTTTT.

The V gene is TRBV18, the J gene TRBJ2-1; TRBD1 is a possible D gene (5 bases). From germline, CDR1 is KGHSH and CDR2 LQKENI. CDR3 size: 16 residues. V lost 2 bases, J lost 4 bases, and 15 bases lay in between. CDR3 in amino acids: CASSPTNRPIYNEQFF. CDR3 nucleotide sequence: TGTGCCAGCTCACCAACGAACAGGCCAATATACAATGAGCAGTTCTTC.

The chain joins TRBV9 to TRBJ2-1, with a tentative D call TRBD1 (6 bases). The ends were cut back, 3 bases at V and 9 bases at J, with 13 bases in the middle. The CDR3 extends over 13 amino acids. Looked up from germline, CDR1 is SGDLS and CDR2 is YYNGEE. This chain's CDR3 is CASSGGPIREQFF. CDR3 coding DNA: TGTGCCAGCAGCGGGGGGCCGATTCGTGAGCAGTTCTTC.

This chain uses TRBV7-9 with TRBJ2-5; TRBD2 aligns across 7 bases. CDR3 length: 14 residues. The junction had 5 bases not matched to a gene; V was cut back by 5 bases and J by 2 bases. Per germline, CDR1 SEHNR and CDR2 FQNEAQ (reference sequence). The CDR3 reads CASSPGTNQETQYF. The CDR3 nucleotides read TGTGCCAGCAGCCCAGGGACTAATCAAGAGACCCAGTACTTC.

This rearrangement joins TRBV6-5 to TRBJ2-6; 9 nucleotides match TRBD2. Germline V lookup: CDR1 MNHEY, CDR2 SVGAGI. The CDR3 loop spans 16 amino acids. Unmatched junction bases numbered 1, after V lost 4 bases and J lost 0 bases. In DNA form, the CDR3 reads TGTGCCAGCAGTTCTAGCGGGACCTCTGGGGCCAACGTCCTGACTTTC. This codes for CASSSSGTSGANVLTF.

The chain couples TRBV6-5 to TRBJ2-7; D gene ambiguous. The V and J ends lost 0 bases and 5 bases respectively, with 11 bases between them. The CDR3 has 14 residues. Germline V gene sequence: CDR1 MNHEY, CDR2 SVGAGI. The CDR3, as DNA: TGTGCCAGCAGTTACTCGCGGTGGCTTGACGAGCAGTACTTC. This gives the protein CASSYSRWLDEQYF.

J is TRBJ2-5 and V is TRBV18; 7 bases fit TRBD1. V dropped 6 bases and J dropped 5; count of bases not matched to a gene: 6. Looked up from germline, CDR1 is KGHSH and CDR2 is LQKENI. This CDR3 is built from 13 residues. The CDR3 bases are TGTGCCAGCTCTCCCAACAGGGGTGAGACCCAGTACTTC. Translation: CASSPNRGETQYF. Variable domain in full (rest from reference TRBV18 and TRBJ2-5): NAGVMQNPRHLVRRRGQEARLRCSPMKGHSHVYWYRQLPEEGLKFMVYLQKENIIDESGMPKERFSAEFPKEGPSILRIQQVVRGDSAAYFCASSPNRGETQYFGPGTRLLVL.

This clone appeared a few times. This rearrangement joins TRBV19 to TRBJ1-5, with unresolved D. Germline V gives CDR1 LNHDA, CDR2 SQIVND (reference sequence). This CDR3 region has 15 residues. The ends were cut back, 1 base at V and 6 bases at J, with 13 bases in the middle. The CDR3 DNA is TGTGCCAGTAGTATAGTTCTCGGTTCGGGTCAGCCCCAGCATTTT. Protein product: CASSIVLGSGQPQHF.

The genes are TRBV19 and TRBJ2-7, with TRBD2 matching 13 bases. The CDR3 spans 19 residues. J lost 0 bases, V lost 5 bases, and 13 bases had no gene match. Per the germline V gene, CDR1 is LNHDA and CDR2 is SQIVND (reference sequence). The CDR3 sequence: CASSAGGLAGSRSSYEQYF. As DNA, the CDR3 is TGTGCCAGTAGTGCTGGGGGACTAGCGGGAAGCAGGAGCTCCTACGAGCAGTACTTC.